Listed below are T cell receptor beta chains from one sample, sequenced in a study of blood T cell repertoires in COVID-19. Sequenced by immunoSEQ multiplex PCR; TCRdb stores in-frame clones only, minus some. The table records under 150,000 clones, around 84% of them present only once. The specimen was peripheral blood. These receptors originate from a human donor in a cohort sampled during active COVID-19. CDR3s include the opening cysteine and the closing phenylalanine or tryptophan. Each record gives: D gene, V gene, J gene, clone size, CDR3 protein, CDR3 DNA. The D gene is left open where the match is weak. Not every row has a clone size; where given, it reads once, few, many or a size class.

D: TRBD1; V: TRBV10-1; J: TRBJ1-6; size: -; CDR3: CASRGQGDNSPLHF; DNA: TGCGCCAGCAGAGGACAGGGGGATAATTCACCCCTCCACTTT
D: TRBD1; V: TRBV7-8; J: TRBJ2-3; size: once; CDR3: CASSSQGQGLSTDTQYF; DNA: TGTGCCAGCAGCTCCCAGGGACAGGGGTTAAGCACAGATACGCAGTATTTT
D: TRBD1; V: TRBV18; J: TRBJ2-2; size: -; CDR3: CASSPTRGRGGELFF; DNA: TGTGCCAGCTCACCAACGAGGGGGCGAGGCGGGGAGCTGTTTTTT
D: TRBD1; V: TRBV10-3; J: TRBJ1-5; size: -; CDR3: CAISQTGGRQPQHF; DNA: TGTGCCATCAGTCAAACAGGGGGCCGGCAGCCCCAGCATTTT
D: TRBD1; V: TRBV3-1/TRBV3-2; J: TRBJ1-4; size: once; CDR3: CATGDRGGSEKLFF; DNA: TGTGCCACCGGCGACAGGGGGGGAAGTGAAAAACTGTTTTTT
D: TRBD2; V: TRBV5-4; J: TRBJ2-7; size: -; CDR3: CASSLGGLASGEQYF; DNA: TGTGCCAGCAGCTTGGGGGGACTAGCGTCTGGCGAGCAGTACTTC
D: -; V: TRBV6-5; J: TRBJ1-2; size: -; CDR3: CASSVTVNYGYTF; DNA: TGTGCCAGCTCGGTGACAGTGAACTATGGCTACACCTTC
D: -; V: TRBV3-1/TRBV3-2; J: TRBJ2-3; size: -; CDR3: CASSKGADTQYF; DNA: TGTGCCAGCAGCAAAGGCGCGGATACGCAGTATTTT
D: -; V: TRBV6-5; J: TRBJ1-2; size: -; CDR3: CASSSRGAYGYTF; DNA: TGTGCCAGCAGTTCCAGGGGAGCCTATGGCTACACCTTC
D: -; V: TRBV5-1; J: TRBJ2-7; size: -; CDR3: CASSPPRSYEQYF; DNA: TGCGCCAGCAGCCCACCGAGGAGCTACGAGCAGTACTTC
D: -; V: TRBV19; J: TRBJ1-4; size: -; CDR3: CASSRKDRPINEKLFF; DNA: TGTGCCAGTAGCCGCAAAGACAGACCGATTAATGAAAAACTGTTTTTT
D: -; V: TRBV11-2; J: TRBJ1-1; size: -; CDR3: CASSLPPGTEAFF; DNA: TGTGCCAGCAGCTTACCCCCGGGCACTGAAGCTTTCTTT
D: -; V: TRBV7-8; J: TRBJ1-5; size: once; CDR3: CASSPWGDSNQPQHF; DNA: TGTGCCAGCTCGCCCTGGGGCGATAGCAATCAGCCCCAGCATTTT
D: -; V: TRBV6-5; J: TRBJ2-5; size: -; CDR3: CASSRAVGGAETQYF; DNA: TGTGCCAGCAGTCGGGCTGTAGGGGGGGCGGAGACCCAGTACTTC
D: -; V: TRBV7-9; J: TRBJ2-5; size: -; CDR3: CASSSTGQETQYF; DNA: TGTGCCAGCAGCTCCACGGGCCAAGAGACCCAGTACTTC
D: -; V: TRBV15; J: TRBJ1-2; size: -; CDR3: CATSWDQGLLGYTF; DNA: TGTGCCACCAGCTGGGACCAGGGGTTGTTAGGCTACACCTTC
D: TRBD1; V: TRBV13; J: TRBJ2-7; size: few; CDR3: CASSLVATGVIYEQYF; DNA: TGTGCCAGCAGCTTAGTTGCGACAGGGGTTATCTACGAGCAGTACTTC
D: TRBD1; V: TRBV19; J: TRBJ1-4; size: -; CDR3: CASSIAPDRGRTEKLFF; DNA: TGTGCCAGTAGTATAGCTCCGGACAGGGGGCGCACTGAAAAACTGTTTTTT
D: TRBD1; V: TRBV29-1; J: TRBJ1-4; size: once; CDR3: CSVARGVEKLFF; DNA: TGCAGCGTTGCCAGGGGGGTTGAAAAACTGTTTTTT
D: -; V: TRBV4-1; J: TRBJ1-2; size: -; CDR3: CASSLTPGSGYTF; DNA: TGCGCCAGCAGCCTCACCCCTGGCAGTGGCTACACCTTC
D: TRBD2; V: TRBV7-2; J: TRBJ2-5; size: once; CDR3: CASSFRLAGAYQETQYF; DNA: TGTGCCAGCAGCTTTAGACTAGCGGGGGCCTATCAAGAGACCCAGTACTTC
D: -; V: TRBV2; J: TRBJ1-2; size: once; CDR3: CASRRSDTNYGYTF; DNA: TGTGCCAGCAGACGCTCGGACACCAACTATGGCTACACCTTC
D: -; V: TRBV5-1; J: TRBJ2-5; size: -; CDR3: CASSPTGQPQETQYF; DNA: TGCGCCAGCAGCCCGACAGGCCAACCACAAGAGACCCAGTACTTC
D: TRBD2; V: TRBV9; J: TRBJ2-1; size: -; CDR3: CASSAGLAVYNEQFF; DNA: TGTGCCAGCAGCGCGGGACTAGCGGTATACAATGAGCAGTTCTTC
D: TRBD1; V: TRBV4-3; J: TRBJ1-4; size: -; CDR3: CASSQAGTGREKLFF; DNA: TGCGCCAGCAGCCAAGCCGGGACAGGAAGAGAAAAACTGTTTTTT
D: -; V: TRBV12-3/TRBV12-4; J: TRBJ1-1; size: -; CDR3: CASSFSGATEAFF; DNA: TGTGCCAGCAGTTTTAGTGGGGCTACTGAAGCTTTCTTT
D: -; V: TRBV11-1; J: TRBJ1-2; size: -; CDR3: CASSLDGGGYTF; DNA: TGTGCCAGCAGCTTAGACGGGGGTGGCTACACCTTC
D: -; V: TRBV7-3; J: TRBJ2-3; size: -; CDR3: CASGATGPPDTQYF; DNA: TGTGCCAGCGGGGCTACCGGCCCCCCAGATACGCAGTATTTT
D: -; V: TRBV6-1; J: TRBJ2-1; size: -; CDR3: CASSEHRVNEQFF; DNA: TGTGCCAGCAGTGAGCACAGGGTAAATGAGCAGTTCTTC
D: -; V: TRBV7-9; J: TRBJ1-1; size: -; CDR3: CASSQGLKNTEAFF; DNA: TGTGCCAGCAGCCAGGGACTGAAGAACACTGAAGCTTTCTTT
D: TRBD1; V: TRBV11-2; J: TRBJ1-3; size: -; CDR3: CASSFWDSSGNTIYF; DNA: TGTGCCAGCAGCTTCTGGGACAGCTCTGGAAACACCATATATTTT
D: TRBD1; V: TRBV5-4; J: TRBJ1-2; size: once; CDR3: CASSPGQSTYGYTF; DNA: TGTGCCAGCAGCCCGGGACAGAGTACGTATGGCTACACCTTC
D: TRBD2; V: TRBV12-3/TRBV12-4; J: TRBJ2-3; size: -; CDR3: CASGRGTDTQYF; DNA: TGTGCCAGCGGGAGGGGCACAGATACGCAGTATTTT
D: -; V: TRBV6-1; J: TRBJ2-1; size: once; CDR3: CASSEDYPNEQFF; DNA: TGTGCCAGCAGTGAAGACTACCCCAATGAGCAGTTCTTC
D: -; V: TRBV5-8; J: TRBJ1-2; size: -; CDR3: CASSSARVMEANYGYTF; DNA: TGTGCCAGCAGCTCGGCCAGGGTTATGGAAGCTAACTATGGCTACACCTTC
D: -; V: TRBV9; J: TRBJ2-7; size: once; CDR3: CASSVEGFRDEQYF; DNA: TGTGCCAGCAGCGTAGAGGGGTTTAGGGACGAGCAGTACTTC
D: -; V: TRBV7-2; J: TRBJ1-1; size: -; CDR3: CASSPLIEAFF; DNA: TGTGCCAGCAGCCCTCTCATTGAGGCTTTCTTT
D: -; V: TRBV21-1; J: TRBJ1-2; size: -; CDR3: CASSKGKDLTGFYTF; DNA: TGTGCCAGCAGCAAAGGGAAAGACCTGACAGGTTTCTACACCTTC
D: TRBD1; V: TRBV10-2; J: TRBJ2-1; size: -; CDR3: CASSSDRDWNNEQFF; DNA: TGCGCCAGCAGCTCTGACAGGGATTGGAACAATGAGCAGTTCTTC